These 3 T cell receptor beta chains came from one sample sequenced in a study of T cells in Graves' hyperthyroidism and ophthalmopathy. RNA transcripts were the template for amplifying TCR beta CDR3 regions. Carried out on the TCR CDR3, a first-round RT-PCR used the HTBI primer set. TCRdb re-called the multiplex PCR reads through MiXCR, storing one row per CDR3 protein. Found here are approximately 690,000 distinct CDR3 sequences, approximately 15% of them singletons; the top ten hold about 12%. What was sequenced was blood. Receptors were obtained from a woman aged 45-65 years with Graves' ophthalmopathy.

This clonotype was seen a handful of times. The chain uses TRBV7-3 and TRBJ2-2; possible D gene TRBD2, 6 bases. Germline V gene data show CDR1 as SGHTA and CDR2 as FQGTGA. V dropped 3 bases and J dropped 6 bases, with 8 bases sitting between them. This CDR3 contains 13 residues. The CDR3 region is CASSFGGPGELFF. For the CDR3, the DNA is TGTGCCAGCAGCTTCGGGGGACCCGGGGAGCTGTTTTTT.

Ten or more counts support this clonotype. The chain uses TRBV7-2 and TRBJ2-1, with a tentative D call TRBD2 (6 bases). The V and J ends lost 5 bases and 6 bases respectively, with 11 bases between them. CDR1 and CDR2 (germline): SGHTA, FQGNSA. The CDR3 is 13 amino acids. For the CDR3, the DNA is TGTGCCAGCAGCATCGGACTATTCAATGAGCAGTTCTTC. Translation: CASSIGLFNEQFF.

In its sample, this clonotype was seen a few times. This chain links TRBV6-1 with TRBJ1-5, with D unresolved. V was pared by 9 bases and J by 3 bases, with 6 bases between. From germline, CDR1 is MNHNS and CDR2 SASEGT. This CDR3 region has 11 residues. The CDR3 sequence: CARGNNQPQHF. The CDR3 nucleotides read TGTGCCAGGGGAAACAATCAGCCCCAGCATTTT.